This TCR beta chain was recovered during a study of beta chain features in type 1 diabetes. The investigators reverse transcribed all of the isolated RNA, so they sequenced expressed TCRB transcripts. Generated by immunoSEQ multiplex PCR, the TCRdb table keeps only in-frame clones and is missing some. The data show about 130,000 clones, about 10% seen once. Trimming cost V 8 bases and J 2 bases, with 7 bases left between them. The CDR3 consists of 12 residues. Germline V gene sequence: CDR1 SNHLY, CDR2 FYNNEI. The sample was central memory CD4+ T cells from blood. The clonotype originates from a man aged 18 to 35 in good health. The chain recombines TRBV2 with TRBJ1-5, with a tentative D call TRBD1 (5 bases). The CDR3 DNA is TGTGCCAGCCAGGGTGGCAATCAGCCCCAGCATTTT. As protein: CASQGGNQPQHF. Filled out from reference TRBV2 and TRBJ1-5, the complete variable domain reads EPEVTQTPSHQVTQMGQEVILRCVPISNHLYFYWYRQILGQKVEFLVSFYNNEISEKSEIFDDQFSVERPDGSNFTLKIRSTKLEDSAMYFCASQGGNQPQHFGDGTRLSIL.